This T cell receptor (beta chain) comes out of a study of blood T cells in healthy people across ages. Germline V gene data show CDR1 as MNHEY and CDR2 as SVGAGI. V gave up 4 bases and J gave up 5 bases, with 14 bases separating them. This CDR3 contains 14 residues. PCR was performed a second time for about 6 to 12 cycles using a sample-barcoded 5' primer and a J-beta primer mix. The template-switch adaptor was a 5' adaptor with 12 random nucleotides. It tagged each cDNA molecule. TCRdb independently ran MiXCR on the 5' RACE reads; one entry per CDR3 protein. The profile shows 1.2 million to 1.5 million distinct CDR3 sequences, around two fifths of them singletons. This clonotype was observed a handful of times.

This TCR was recovered from a woman between 18 and 29 years old in good health. The chain employs TRBV6-5 and TRBJ2-5; D unresolved. The source material was blood. CDR3 sequence reads: CASSSPDPRETQYF. In DNA, the CDR3 is TGTGCCAGCAGTTCCCCGGACCCGCGGGAGACCCAGTACTTC.